A single sample is the source of the 13 T cell receptor beta chains below, sequenced in a study of glioma-infiltrating T cells after dendritic cell vaccination. This sample's time point: after dendritic cell vaccination, including at tumor progression/relapse. The assay was immunoSEQ multiplex PCR, and TCRdb's table has in-frame clones only and misses some. The table shows about 94,000 clones, with less than 90% occurring only once. Sequenced material: blood, taken after dendritic cell vaccination. The receptors here all came from a human donor with glioblastoma.

This chain uses TRBV29-1 with TRBJ1-4; no clear D gene. The ends were cut back, 3 bases at V and 5 bases at J, with 7 bases in the middle. The CDR3 length is 12 residues. The germline CDR1 and CDR2 sequences are SQVTM and ANQGSEA. The CDR3: CSVEAKNEKLFF. The CDR3 nucleotides are TGCAGCGTTGAGGCCAAGAATGAAAAACTGTTTTTT.

V gene TRBV27 combines with J gene TRBJ1-5; no firm D call. Per the germline V gene, CDR1 is MNHEY and CDR2 is SMNVEV (reference sequence). The CDR3 totals 15 residues. Between the trimmed V and J ends, which lost 3 bases and 0 bases, there was a span of 9 bases. CDR3 residues: CASSFTRDSNQPQHF. CDR3 nucleotide sequence: TGTGCCAGCAGTTTCACTCGGGATAGCAATCAGCCCCAGCATTTT.

This clone has just a few counts. CDR3 in amino acids: CASSEIRETEAFF. The CDR3 bases are TGTGCCAGCAGTGAGATAAGAGAAACTGAAGCTTTCTTT. The chain has TRBV2 and TRBJ1-1; D gene ambiguous. Deletions cut 3 bases from V and 5 bases from J, with 10 bases between. The CDR3 length is 13 residues. In germline, CDR1 is SNHLY, CDR2 FYNNEI.

The chain combines TRBV30 with TRBJ1-1, with a tentative D call TRBD1 (5 bases). Trimming removed 3 bases from V and 1 base from J, with 18 bases in between. The germline CDR1 and CDR2 sequences are GTSNPN and SVGIG (reference sequence). CDR3 length: 16 amino acids. The CDR3 DNA is TGTGCCTGGAGGCAGGCTGATTGGGGCTCGAACACTGAAGCTTTCTTT. Protein sequence: CAWRQADWGSNTEAFF.

This clone has only one observation. The chain employs TRBV7-9 and TRBJ2-7; TRBD1 matches 7 bases. The length of the CDR3 is 14 residues. CDR1 and CDR2 from the germline V gene are SEHNR and FQNEAQ (reference sequence). V lost 3 bases and J lost 5; bases outside the gene matches: 7. CDR3 coding DNA: TGTGCCAGCAGCTTCAGGAGACAGGGTGACGAGCAGTACTTC. Protein product: CASSFRRQGDEQYF. The full variable domain, completed using reference TRBV7-9 and TRBJ2-7, is DTGVSQNPRHKITKRGQNVTFRCDPISEHNRLYWYRQTLGQGPEFLTYFQNEAQLEKSRLLSDRFSAERPKGSFSTLEIQRTEQGDSAMYLCASSFRRQGDEQYFGPGTRLTVT.

The chain employs TRBV4-1 and TRBJ2-2; D perhaps matches TRBD1 (6 bases). The CDR3 runs to 14 residues. Germline V gene lookup returns CDR1 MGHRA and CDR2 YSYEKL. Trimming took 0 bases from V and 6 from J, leaving 8 bases between them. CDR3 bases: TGCGCCAGCAGCCAAGAAGGGGGTCCCGGGGAGCTGTTTTTT. This translates into CASSQEGGPGELFF.

In the case of this clone: Other DNA sequences in this sample translate to the same CDR3. The chain recombines TRBV5-1 with TRBJ1-1; D remains ambiguous. The V and J ends lost 0 bases and 7 bases respectively, with 16 bases between them. CDR1 is SGHRS, CDR2 YFSETQ, per germline. The CDR3 extends over 15 amino acids. The CDR3 sequence: CASSLGEPGQDEAFF. Here the CDR3 DNA reads TGCGCCAGCAGCTTGGGGGAGCCCGGGCAGGATGAAGCTTTCTTT.

This clone has a handful of counts. The chain links TRBV18 to TRBJ1-1; maybe TRBD1 (5 bases). Germline V gives CDR1 KGHSH, CDR2 LQKENI. Trimming took off 4 bases at V and 1 base at J, with 10 bases between the two ends. The CDR3 length is 14 residues. In nucleotides, the CDR3 is TGTGCCAGCTCACGTACAGGAGAGAACACTGAAGCTTTCTTT. Its translation is CASSRTGENTEAFF. Variable domain in full (rest from reference TRBV18 and TRBJ1-1): NAGVMQNPRHLVRRRGQEARLRCSPMKGHSHVYWYRQLPEEGLKFMVYLQKENIIDESGMPKERFSAEFPKEGPSILRIQQVVRGDSAAYFCASSRTGENTEAFFGQGTRLTVV.

The rearrangement joins TRBV5-1 to TRBJ1-1; no clear D gene. V lost 1 base and J lost 1, with 8 bases in between. The CDR3 length is 14 residues. CDR1 is SGHRS, CDR2 YFSETQ, per germline. The CDR3 DNA reads TGCGCCAGCAGCTTGTATACGGGGAACACTGAAGCTTTCTTT. Protein product: CASSLYTGNTEAFF.

The chain carries TRBV7-9 and TRBJ1-2; D call uncertain. Germline assignment: CDR1 SEHNR and CDR2 FQNEAQ (reference sequence). The length of the CDR3 is 15 residues. V lost 5 bases and J lost 5, with 18 bases in between. This chain's CDR3 is CASSANTKLLYGYTF. The CDR3 DNA follows: TGTGCCAGCAGCGCTAACACAAAGCTACTATATGGCTACACCTTC.

This chain joins TRBV7-6 and TRBJ2-5, with D possibly matching TRBD2 (6 bases). The ends were cut back, 8 bases at V and 3 bases at J, with 19 bases in the middle. The germline V gene encodes CDR1 SGHVS and CDR2 FNYEAQ. The length of the CDR3 is 15 residues. The CDR3 DNA reads TGTGCCAGCGGACCCCTTGGGGGGAGTGAAGAGACCCAGTACTTC. It yields the protein CASGPLGGSEETQYF.

The J gene is TRBJ2-2, the V gene TRBV5-4; D remains unclear. Germline CDR1 SGHNT, CDR2 YYREEE (reference sequence). This CDR3 spans 14 amino acids. V was cut by 4 bases and J by 2 bases, with 9 bases left in between. This CDR3 reads CASSPYQNTGELFF. As DNA, the CDR3 is TGTGCCAGCAGCCCCTACCAAAACACCGGGGAGCTGTTTTTT.

J is TRBJ2-5 and V is TRBV5-1, with D possibly matching TRBD1 (6 bases). TRBJ2-7 explains the end of the DNA better; the J call may be wrong. This CDR3 spans 14 amino acids. Per germline, CDR1 SGHRS and CDR2 YFSETQ. For the CDR3, the DNA is TGCGCCAGCAGCTTCATGGACAGAACCTACGAGCAGTACTTC. Amino acid sequence: CASSFMDRTYEQYF.